Following are 25 T cell receptor beta chains from one sample sequenced in a study of T-cell reconstitution after alpha-beta-depleted transplantation in children (dated by TCRdb to 2016 to 2017). The library was made by PCR. TCRdb records Illumina HiSeq 2500 as the sequencer. TCR libraries were prepared with molecular barcoding, using unique molecular identifiers to normalize TCRbeta repertoire quantification. TCRdb passed the public sequencing reads through fastp at Q25 and MiXCR, retaining productive beta sequences. Each entry is one CDR3 protein sequence, shown with its most common DNA and genes. For this sample there are roughly 350,000 distinct CDR3 sequences; over 9% appear just once. The ten largest clones add up to around 2.5% of the sample. The starting material was PBMCs from the stem cell graft donor, obtained from the stem cell graft. Receptors originate from a human donor who donated a stem cell graft to a child with acute lymphoblastic leukemia.

This clonotype was detected a few times. V is TRBV4-1 and J is TRBJ1-4; tentative D call: TRBD1 (6 bases). The CDR3 totals 15 residues. Trimming left V 10 bases short and J 7 bases short, with 22 bases between. Germline CDR1 is MGHRA and CDR2 is YSYEKL. This chain's CDR3 is CATKPFGGAPEKLFF. CDR3 coding DNA: TGCGCCACCAAACCCTTCGGGGGGGCGCCTGAAAAACTGTTTTTT.

The sample holds many counts of this clonotype. The chain uses TRBV29-1 and TRBJ2-1, with 10 bases identical to TRBD1. Germline V gene lookup returns CDR1 SQVTM and CDR2 ANQGSEA. The CDR3 has 15 residues. CDR3 protein: CNPPTGGYIGDEQFF. The CDR3 DNA is TGCAACCCCCCGACAGGGGGCTATATCGGCGATGAGCAGTTCTTC.

This clonotype was picked up a small number of times. The chain combines TRBV28 with TRBJ1-6, with TRBD1 as a possible D gene (5 bases). Per the germline V gene, CDR1 is MDHEN and CDR2 is SYDVKM. V lost 2 bases to trimming and J lost 3 bases, with 11 bases between them. The CDR3 is 16 amino acids. The CDR3 DNA reads as TGTGCCAGCAGTTTACTCGGGGGAGGCTATAATTCACCCCTCCACTTT. As protein: CASSLLGGGYNSPLHF.

This clonotype was counted many times. The chain uses TRBV12-3 or TRBV12-4 and TRBJ1-2, with D maybe TRBD1 (6 bases). V gave up 1 base and J gave up 3 bases, with 9 bases separating them. CDR3 length: 14 residues. CDR3 bases: TGTGCCAGCAGTTTAGGGGGGGGCTACTATGGCTACACCTTC. Its protein is CASSLGGGYYGYTF.

This clonotype came up many times. The chain employs TRBV12-3 or TRBV12-4 and TRBJ2-1; 14 bases are shared with TRBD2. There are 19 residues in the CDR3. V shed 7 bases, J shed 2 bases, and the junction held 13 bases outside the gene matches. This chain's CDR3 is CASTPGGLAGAVPYNEQFF. The CDR3 DNA sequence: TGTGCCAGCACTCCCGGGGGACTAGCGGGAGCGGTCCCCTACAATGAGCAGTTCTTC.

This clonotype showed up just a few times. This chain joins TRBV5-1 and TRBJ2-2; a possible D gene is TRBD2 (6 bases). The V end lost 1 base, the J end lost 4 bases, and 14 bases lay between the germline ends. The CDR3 length is 16 residues. Germline V gene lookup returns CDR1 SGHRS and CDR2 YFSETQ. The CDR3 bases are TGCGCCAGCAGCTTGTTCGGGGGAGCGAGCACCGGGGAGCTGTTTTTT. Translating gives CASSLFGGASTGELFF.

The chain is built from TRBV4-1 and TRBJ1-1; D is possibly TRBD1 (6 bases). The CDR3 length is 14 residues. The germline gives CDR1 MGHRA, CDR2 YSYEKL. V dropped 0 bases and J dropped 5 bases, with 10 bases sitting between them. In nucleotides, the CDR3 is TGCGCCAGCAGCCAAGAACAGGGTTTTACTGAAGCTTTCTTT. This translates into CASSQEQGFTEAFF.

This clonotype was recorded many times. The CDR3 DNA follows: TGTGCCAGCAGTTACTCGGGTTCGGGAGAGCTGTTTTTT. It encodes CASSYSGSGELFF. This chain uses TRBV6-2 or TRBV6-3 with TRBJ2-2; D may be TRBD2 (5 bases). The V gene's germline CDR1 is MNHEY and CDR2 SVGEGT. V dropped 0 bases and J dropped 11 bases, with 10 bases sitting between them. This CDR3 has 13 residues.

This clonotype was recorded at least ten times. The V and J genes are TRBV20-1 and TRBJ2-1; 7 nucleotides line up with TRBD2. After removal of 1 base from V and 2 bases from J, the junction contained 8 bases not matched to a gene. This CDR3 has 16 amino acids. Germline V gene lookup returns CDR1 DFQATT and CDR2 SNEGSKA (reference sequence). CDR3 DNA sequence: TGCAGTGCTAGAGGTTCGGCGGGAGAGGCCTACAATGAGCAGTTCTTC. Its protein product is CSARGSAGEAYNEQFF.

This clonotype came up many times. The chain links TRBV5-5 to TRBJ1-1; TRBD1 might be the D (6 bases). Germline CDR1 reads SGHKS; CDR2 reads YYEKEE (reference sequence). Trimming pared 4 bases from V and 0 bases from J, leaving 10 bases between. The CDR3 loop spans 14 amino acids. The CDR3 nucleotides read TGTGCCAGCAGCATGGGACATTTGAACACTGAAGCTTTCTTT. Its protein product is CASSMGHLNTEAFF.

In this sample, this clonotype turned up many times. This chain connects TRBV5-6 to TRBJ1-5, with D maybe TRBD1 (6 bases). This CDR3 comprises 14 residues. Trimming removed 5 bases from V and 3 bases from J, with 12 bases in between. CDR1 and CDR2 from the germline V gene are SGHDT and YYEEEE. CDR3 DNA: TGTGCCAGCAGTCTGCAGGGGCCCAATCAGCCCCAGCATTTT. It is translated as CASSLQGPNQPQHF.

This clonotype was seen at least ten times. J is TRBJ2-1 and V is TRBV12-3 or TRBV12-4, with 7 bases identical to TRBD1. The trim removed 3 bases at V and 5 bases at J, leaving 7 bases unmatched. The CDR3 sequence is 15 residues long. The CDR3 sequence is CASSLGSTGNNEQFF. In nucleotides, the CDR3 is TGTGCCAGCAGTTTGGGCTCGACAGGGAACAATGAGCAGTTCTTC.

This chain links TRBV5-1 with TRBJ2-3, with 7 bases fitting TRBD1. The trim removed 1 base at V and 2 bases at J, leaving 10 bases unmatched. The length of the CDR3 is 17 residues. Per the germline V gene, CDR1 is SGHRS and CDR2 is YFSETQ. Here the CDR3 reads CASSLKPQGRTTDTQYF. In DNA, the CDR3 is TGCGCCAGCAGCTTGAAGCCACAGGGGCGGACCACAGATACGCAGTATTTT.

This clonotype was observed a few times. This chain connects TRBV28 to TRBJ2-1; 10 bases are shared with TRBD2. The V and J ends lost 6 bases and 4 bases, in that order; junction bases with no gene match: 6. The V gene's germline CDR1 is MDHEN and CDR2 SYDVKM. The CDR3 has 15 residues. CDR3 nucleotides: TGTGCCAGCAGCCCTAGCGGGAGAGAATACAATGAGCAGTTCTTC. The encoded protein is CASSPSGREYNEQFF.

This clonotype came up many times. This chain joins TRBV25-1 and TRBJ2-3; D is undetermined. The CDR3 has 12 residues. The ends were cut back, 7 bases at V and 6 bases at J, with 11 bases in the middle. Per germline, CDR1 MGHDK and CDR2 SYGVNS. This CDR3 is CASTKFPDTQYF. DNA of the CDR3: TGTGCCAGCACTAAGTTCCCTGATACGCAGTATTTT.

This clonotype was found a few times. The V call is TRBV4-1, the J call TRBJ2-7; 9 positions match TRBD2. Germline V gene lookup returns CDR1 MGHRA and CDR2 YSYEKL. The V segment lost 2 bases and the J segment 7 bases; nucleotides outside the gene matches: 18. The CDR3 totals 18 residues. CDR3 residues: CASSQRWQTLAGPGEQYF. Written as DNA, the CDR3 is TGCGCCAGCAGCCAAAGGTGGCAGACCCTAGCGGGACCCGGGGAGCAGTACTTC.

This clonotype was counted at least ten times. V usage is TRBV6-1 and J usage is TRBJ2-7; D gene ambiguous. V dropped 6 bases and J dropped 2 bases, with 17 bases sitting between them. CDR1 MNHNS and CDR2 SASEGT come from the germline V gene. This CDR3 spans 15 amino acids. CDR3 region: CASSPSLQGPYEQYF. CDR3 nucleotides: TGTGCCAGCAGCCCGTCCCTGCAAGGGCCCTACGAGCAGTACTTC.

This clonotype was seen only a few times. V usage is TRBV7-9 and J usage is TRBJ2-1, with 8 bases aligning to TRBD2. The CDR3 runs 14 residues. V shed 5 bases and J 3 bases; nucleotides not matched to a gene: 3. The germline gives CDR1 SEHNR, CDR2 FQNEAQ (reference sequence). CDR3 loop: CASSHAGGYNEQFF. The CDR3 nucleotides are TGTGCCAGCAGCCACGCGGGGGGCTACAATGAGCAGTTCTTC.

This clonotype was seen a few times. This chain links TRBV20-1 with TRBJ2-5; 7 bases line up with TRBD1. Germline V gives CDR1 DFQATT, CDR2 SNEGSKA (reference sequence). This CDR3 spans 14 amino acids. V was pared by 5 bases and J by 5 bases, with 11 bases of the junction left unmatched. Here the CDR3 DNA reads TGCAGTGCTGCCAGGGACAGCCCGAGGGAGACCCAGTACTTC. Translating gives CSAARDSPRETQYF.

V and J are TRBV5-5 and TRBJ2-7; 7 positions match TRBD2. CDR3 length equals 15 residues. With 0 bases clipped from V and 3 bases from J, the junction kept 6 bases outside the gene matches. Germline CDR1 reads SGHKS; CDR2 reads YYEKEE (reference sequence). The CDR3, as DNA: TGTGCCAGCAGCTTGGCCGTGGGCGGGGGCTACGAGCAGTACTTC. As protein: CASSLAVGGGYEQYF. The full variable domain, in which reference TRBV5-5 and TRBJ2-7 provide the parts outside the CDR3, is DAGVTQSPTHLIKTRGQQVTLRCSPISGHKSVSWYQQVLGQGPQFIFQYYEKEERGRGNFPDRFSARQFPNYSSELNVNALLLGDSALYLCASSLAVGGGYEQYFGPGTRLTVT.

This clonotype turned up a few times. V is TRBV5-1 and J is TRBJ2-1; TRBD2 might be the D (6 bases). Trimming shortened V by 3 bases and J by 5 bases, and 18 bases separated the two germline ends. CDR3 length: 16 residues. The V gene's germline CDR1 is SGHRS and CDR2 YFSETQ. CDR3 in amino acids: CASSSGTGDPDNEQFF. In DNA, the CDR3 is TGCGCCAGCAGCTCGGGTACGGGAGACCCGGACAATGAGCAGTTCTTC.

The chain is built from TRBV28 and TRBJ2-5, with D maybe TRBD1 (5 bases). Germline V gene sequence: CDR1 MDHEN, CDR2 SYDVKM. The CDR3 contains 13 residues. With 7 bases removed from V and 3 bases from J, the gap between germline ends came to 12 bases. CDR3 loop: CASTMTAEETQYF. CDR3 DNA: TGTGCCAGCACCATGACAGCCGAAGAGACCCAGTACTTC.

This clonotype was seen ten or more times. This chain joins TRBV5-1 and TRBJ2-2; D gene ambiguous. CDR1 SGHRS and CDR2 YFSETQ come from the germline V gene. This CDR3 contains 15 residues. With 3 bases removed from V and 2 bases from J, the gap between germline ends came to 11 bases. CDR3 sequence: CASSYLSRNTGELFF. The CDR3 DNA sequence: TGCGCCAGCAGCTATCTCTCCAGAAACACCGGGGAGCTGTTTTTT.

The chain is built from TRBV7-8 and TRBJ2-3; weak D call: TRBD2 (5 bases). V was trimmed by 5 bases and J by 5 bases, leaving 20 bases between them. The CDR3 runs 16 residues. In germline, CDR1 is SGHVS, CDR2 FQNEAQ. The DNA of the CDR3 is TGTGCCAGCAGCCCGCGGACTCTGAAGGCTTTAGATACGCAGTATTTT. This codes for CASSPRTLKALDTQYF.

A few counts support this clonotype. The J gene is TRBJ2-3, the V gene TRBV7-3; perhaps D is TRBD1 or TRBD2 (5 bases each). There are 18 residues in the CDR3. Germline V gene lookup returns CDR1 SGHTA and CDR2 FQGTGA. V was pared by 4 bases and J by 2 bases, with 22 bases between. The CDR3 DNA reads as TGTGCCAGCAGCTCAACGCCCACCCGGGGCTGGCACACAGATACGCAGTATTTT. Encoded protein: CASSSTPTRGWHTDTQYF.